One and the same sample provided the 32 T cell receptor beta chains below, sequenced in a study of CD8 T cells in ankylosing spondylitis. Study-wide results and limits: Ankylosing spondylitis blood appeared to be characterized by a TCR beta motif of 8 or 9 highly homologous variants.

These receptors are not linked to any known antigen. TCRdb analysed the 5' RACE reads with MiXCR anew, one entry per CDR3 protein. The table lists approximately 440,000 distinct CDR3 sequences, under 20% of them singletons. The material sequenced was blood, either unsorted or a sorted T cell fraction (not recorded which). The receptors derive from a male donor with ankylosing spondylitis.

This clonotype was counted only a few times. As DNA, the CDR3 is TGCAGCGTTGAAGAGCGAAACGAGCAGTACTTC. Residues: CSVEERNEQYF. The V gene is TRBV29-1, the J gene TRBJ2-7, with unresolved D. CDR3 length equals 11 residues. From germline, CDR1 is SQVTM and CDR2 ANQGSEA. Trimming removed 0 bases from V and 5 bases from J, with 5 bases in between.

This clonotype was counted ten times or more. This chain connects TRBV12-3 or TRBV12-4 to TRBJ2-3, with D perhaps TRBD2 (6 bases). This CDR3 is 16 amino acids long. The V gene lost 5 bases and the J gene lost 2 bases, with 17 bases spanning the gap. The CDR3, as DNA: TGTGCCAGCAGTGCATATAGCGGTACGCCCACAGATACGCAGTATTTT. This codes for CASSAYSGTPTDTQYF.

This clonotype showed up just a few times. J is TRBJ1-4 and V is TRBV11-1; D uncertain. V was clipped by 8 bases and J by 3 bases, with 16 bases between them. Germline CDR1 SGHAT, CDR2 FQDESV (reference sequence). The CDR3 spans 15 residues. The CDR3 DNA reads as TGTGCCAGCCAGAAGATGGGTTTGCCTAATGAAAAACTGTTTTTT. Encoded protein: CASQKMGLPNEKLFF.

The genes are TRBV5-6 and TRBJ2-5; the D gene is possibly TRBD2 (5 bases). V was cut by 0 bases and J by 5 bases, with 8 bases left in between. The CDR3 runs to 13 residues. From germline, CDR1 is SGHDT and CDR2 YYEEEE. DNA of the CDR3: TGTGCCAGCAGCTTGGACGAGCGGGAGACCCAGTACTTC. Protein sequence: CASSLDERETQYF.

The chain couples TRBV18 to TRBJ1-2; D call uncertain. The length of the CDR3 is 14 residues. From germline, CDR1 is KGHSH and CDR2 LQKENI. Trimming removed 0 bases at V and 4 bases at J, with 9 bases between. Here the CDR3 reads CASSPPETIYGYTF. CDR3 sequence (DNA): TGTGCCAGCTCACCACCGGAGACGATCTATGGCTACACCTTC.

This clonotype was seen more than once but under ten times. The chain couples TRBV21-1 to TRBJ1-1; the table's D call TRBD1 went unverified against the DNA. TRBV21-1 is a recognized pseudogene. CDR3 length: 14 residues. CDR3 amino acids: CASAPTGSATEAFF. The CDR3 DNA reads TGTGCCAGCGCCCCGACAGGGAGCGCCACTGAAGCTTTCTTT.

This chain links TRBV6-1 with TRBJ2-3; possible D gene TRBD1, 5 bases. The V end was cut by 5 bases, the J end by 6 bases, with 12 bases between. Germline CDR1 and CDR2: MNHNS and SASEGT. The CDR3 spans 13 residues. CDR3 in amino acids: CASSRLGVDTQYF. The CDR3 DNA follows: TGTGCCAGCAGTCGTCTAGGGGTGGATACGCAGTATTTT.

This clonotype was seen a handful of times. The CDR3 DNA reads as TGTGCCAGCAGCTTAGGCCCGGCGTCCTACAATGAGCAGTTCTTC. Protein sequence: CASSLGPASYNEQFF. This chain joins TRBV7-3 and TRBJ2-1; D unclear. With 2 bases removed from V and 1 base from J, the gap between germline ends came to 9 bases. Germline V gene lookup returns CDR1 SGHTA and CDR2 FQGTGA. CDR3 length: 15 amino acids.

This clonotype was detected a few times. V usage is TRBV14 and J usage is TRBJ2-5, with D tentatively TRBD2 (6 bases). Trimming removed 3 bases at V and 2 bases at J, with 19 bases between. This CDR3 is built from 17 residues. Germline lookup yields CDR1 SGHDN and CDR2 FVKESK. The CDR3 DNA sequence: TGTGCCAGCAGCCATCTGGTTGGGGGGTCACAACAAGAGACCCAGTACTTC. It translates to CASSHLVGGSQQETQYF.

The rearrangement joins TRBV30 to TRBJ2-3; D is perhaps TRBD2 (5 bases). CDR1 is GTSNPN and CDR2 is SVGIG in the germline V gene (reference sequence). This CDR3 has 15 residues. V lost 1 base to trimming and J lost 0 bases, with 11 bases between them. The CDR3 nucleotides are TGTGCCTGGAGTGCGGACTTAGTGAGCACAGATACGCAGTATTTT. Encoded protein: CAWSADLVSTDTQYF.

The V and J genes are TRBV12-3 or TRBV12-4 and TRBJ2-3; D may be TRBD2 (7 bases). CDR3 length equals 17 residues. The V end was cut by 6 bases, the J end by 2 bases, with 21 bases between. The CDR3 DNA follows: TGTGCCAGCAGAAGGAGGGGGGGGCAGACATCCACAGATACGCAGTATTTT. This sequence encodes CASRRRGGQTSTDTQYF.

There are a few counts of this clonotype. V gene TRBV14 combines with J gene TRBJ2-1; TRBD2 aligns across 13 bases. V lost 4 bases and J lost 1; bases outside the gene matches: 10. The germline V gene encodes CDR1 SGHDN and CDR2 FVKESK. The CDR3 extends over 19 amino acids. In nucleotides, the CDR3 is TGTGCCAGCAGCCCTCCTCTGGGACTAGCGGGATTTTCCTACAATGAGCAGTTCTTC. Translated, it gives CASSPPLGLAGFSYNEQFF.

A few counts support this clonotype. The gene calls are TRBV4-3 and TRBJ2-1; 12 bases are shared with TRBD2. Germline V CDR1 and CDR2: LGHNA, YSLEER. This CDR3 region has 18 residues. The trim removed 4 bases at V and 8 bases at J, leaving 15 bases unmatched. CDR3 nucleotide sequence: TGCGCCAGCAGCCGGATCCTGGGGGCTAGCGGGAGGGGCGATGAGCAGTTCTTC. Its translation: CASSRILGASGRGDEQFF.

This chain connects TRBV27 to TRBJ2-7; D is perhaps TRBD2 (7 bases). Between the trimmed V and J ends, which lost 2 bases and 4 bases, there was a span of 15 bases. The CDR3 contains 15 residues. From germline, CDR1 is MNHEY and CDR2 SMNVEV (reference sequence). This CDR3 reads CASSLGGANGYEQYF. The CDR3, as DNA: TGTGCCAGCAGTTTAGGGGGGGCCAATGGTTACGAGCAGTACTTC.

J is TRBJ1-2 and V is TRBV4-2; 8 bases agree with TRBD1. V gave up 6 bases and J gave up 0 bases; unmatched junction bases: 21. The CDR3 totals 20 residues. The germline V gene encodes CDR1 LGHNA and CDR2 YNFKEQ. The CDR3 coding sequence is TGTGCCAGCAGTCGGACAGGGTCTGGGTCCTACACTAAAGCTAACTATGGCTACACCTTC. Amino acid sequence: CASSRTGSGSYTKANYGYTF.

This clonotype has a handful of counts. The DNA for the CDR3 is TGTGCCAGCAGCGGCCAGGGATTCACCGGGGAGCTGTTTTTT. This sequence encodes CASSGQGFTGELFF. The chain uses TRBV4-2 and TRBJ2-2, with a weak D call TRBD1 (5 bases). Trimming stripped 5 bases from V and 4 bases from J, with 11 bases between. Germline CDR1 and CDR2: LGHNA and YNFKEQ. This CDR3 is built from 14 residues.

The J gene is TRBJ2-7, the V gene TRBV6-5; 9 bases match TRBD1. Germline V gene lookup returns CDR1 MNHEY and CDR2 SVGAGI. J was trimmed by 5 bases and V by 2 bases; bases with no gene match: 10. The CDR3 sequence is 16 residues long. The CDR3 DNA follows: TGTGCCAGCAGTTACGGGAGGGGGACAGGGCGGGACGAGCAGTACTTC. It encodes CASSYGRGTGRDEQYF.

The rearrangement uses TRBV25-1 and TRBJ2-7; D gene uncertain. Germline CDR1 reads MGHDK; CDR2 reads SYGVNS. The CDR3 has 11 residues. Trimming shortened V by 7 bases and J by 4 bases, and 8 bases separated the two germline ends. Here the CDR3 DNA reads TGTGCCAGCACTCGAGAGTACGAGCAGTACTTC. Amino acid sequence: CASTREYEQYF.

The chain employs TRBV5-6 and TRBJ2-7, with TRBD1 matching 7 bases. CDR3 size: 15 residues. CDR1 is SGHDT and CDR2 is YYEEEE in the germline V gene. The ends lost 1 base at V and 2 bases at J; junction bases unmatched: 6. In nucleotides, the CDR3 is TGTGCCAGCAGCTTGACGACAGGGTCCGCCTACGAGCAGTACTTC. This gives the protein CASSLTTGSAYEQYF.

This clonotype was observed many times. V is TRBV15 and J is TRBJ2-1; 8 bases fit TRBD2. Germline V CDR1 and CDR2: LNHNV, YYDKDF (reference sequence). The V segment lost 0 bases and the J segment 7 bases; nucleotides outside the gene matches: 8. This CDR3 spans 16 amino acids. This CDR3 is CATSRDPSGGVNEQFF. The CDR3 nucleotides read TGTGCCACCAGCAGAGACCCCAGCGGGGGTGTGAATGAGCAGTTCTTC. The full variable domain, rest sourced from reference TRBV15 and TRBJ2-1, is DAMVIQNPRYQVTQFGKPVTLSCSQTLNHNVMYWYQQKSSQAPKLLFHYYDKDFNNEADTPDNFQSRRPNTSFCFLDIRSPGLGDTAMYLCATSRDPSGGVNEQFFGPGTRLTVL.

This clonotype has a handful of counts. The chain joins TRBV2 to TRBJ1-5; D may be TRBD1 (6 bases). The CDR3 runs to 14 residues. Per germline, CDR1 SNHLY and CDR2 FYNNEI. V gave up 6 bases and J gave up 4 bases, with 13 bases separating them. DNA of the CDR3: TGTGCCAGCAGCAGGGACATAAGAAATCAGCCCCAGCATTTT. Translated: CASSRDIRNQPQHF.

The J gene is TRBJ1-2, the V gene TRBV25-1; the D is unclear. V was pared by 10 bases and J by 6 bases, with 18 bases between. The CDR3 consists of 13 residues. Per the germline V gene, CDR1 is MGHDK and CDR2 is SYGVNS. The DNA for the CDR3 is TGTGCCACCAGCCCCCGGACTAAAGATGGCTACACCTTC. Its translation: CATSPRTKDGYTF.

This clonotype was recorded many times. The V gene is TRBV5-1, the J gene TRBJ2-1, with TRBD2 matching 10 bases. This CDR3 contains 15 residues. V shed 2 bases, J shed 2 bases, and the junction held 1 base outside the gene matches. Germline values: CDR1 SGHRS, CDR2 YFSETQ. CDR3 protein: CASSFTSGAYNEQFF. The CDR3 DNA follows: TGCGCCAGCAGCTTTACTAGCGGGGCCTACAATGAGCAGTTCTTC.

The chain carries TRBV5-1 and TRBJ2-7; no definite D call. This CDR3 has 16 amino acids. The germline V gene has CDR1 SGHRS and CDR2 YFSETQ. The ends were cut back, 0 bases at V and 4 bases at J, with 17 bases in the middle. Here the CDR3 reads CASSLGAGPLGYEQYF. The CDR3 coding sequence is TGCGCCAGCAGCTTGGGGGCCGGGCCCCTGGGATACGAGCAGTACTTC.

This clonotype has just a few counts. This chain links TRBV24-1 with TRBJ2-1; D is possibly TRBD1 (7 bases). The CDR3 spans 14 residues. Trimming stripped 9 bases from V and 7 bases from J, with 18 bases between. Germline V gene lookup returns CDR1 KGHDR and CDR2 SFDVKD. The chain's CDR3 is CATRPGGGSNEQFF. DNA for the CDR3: TGTGCCACCCGCCCTGGAGGGGGCTCTAATGAGCAGTTCTTC.

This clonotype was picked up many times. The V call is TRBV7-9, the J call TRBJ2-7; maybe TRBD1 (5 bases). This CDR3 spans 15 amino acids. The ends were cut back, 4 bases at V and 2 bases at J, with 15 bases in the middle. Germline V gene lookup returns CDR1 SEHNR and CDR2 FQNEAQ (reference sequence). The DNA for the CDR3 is TGTGCCAGCAGCTCCTCTCGACAGCTTACCTACGAGCAGTACTTC. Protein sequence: CASSSSRQLTYEQYF.

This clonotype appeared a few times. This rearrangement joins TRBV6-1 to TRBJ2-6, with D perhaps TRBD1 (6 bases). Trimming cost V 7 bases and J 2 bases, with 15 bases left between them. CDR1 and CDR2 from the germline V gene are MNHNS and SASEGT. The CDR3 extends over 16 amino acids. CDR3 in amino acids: CASTLDSSPGANVLTF. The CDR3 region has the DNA TGTGCCAGCACCCTGGACAGTTCCCCTGGGGCCAACGTCCTGACTTTC.

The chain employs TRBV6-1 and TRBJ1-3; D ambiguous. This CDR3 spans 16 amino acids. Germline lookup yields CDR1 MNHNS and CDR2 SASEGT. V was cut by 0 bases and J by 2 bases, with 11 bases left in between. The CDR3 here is CASSEAVLPPGNTIYF. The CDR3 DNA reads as TGTGCCAGCAGTGAAGCGGTATTGCCCCCTGGAAACACCATATATTTT.

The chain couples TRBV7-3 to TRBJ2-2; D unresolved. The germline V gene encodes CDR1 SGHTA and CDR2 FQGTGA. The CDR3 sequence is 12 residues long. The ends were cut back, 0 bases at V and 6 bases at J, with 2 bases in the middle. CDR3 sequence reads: CASSLTSGELFF. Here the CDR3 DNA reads TGTGCCAGCAGCTTAACATCCGGGGAGCTGTTTTTT.

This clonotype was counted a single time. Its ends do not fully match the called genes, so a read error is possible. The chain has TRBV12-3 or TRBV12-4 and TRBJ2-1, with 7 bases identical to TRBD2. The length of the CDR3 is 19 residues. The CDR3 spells CARSLWAPPTGGSPYEQFF. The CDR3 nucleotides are TGTGCCCGCAGCCTTTGGGCCCCACCGACGGGAGGCTCACCGTATGAGCAGTTCTTC.

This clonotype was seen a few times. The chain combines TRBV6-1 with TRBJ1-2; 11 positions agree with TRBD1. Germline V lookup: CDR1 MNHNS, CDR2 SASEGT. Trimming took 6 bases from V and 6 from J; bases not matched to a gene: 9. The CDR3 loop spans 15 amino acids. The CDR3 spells CASRTSGTGGNGYTF. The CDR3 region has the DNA TGTGCCAGCAGAACATCCGGGACAGGGGGGAATGGCTACACCTTC.

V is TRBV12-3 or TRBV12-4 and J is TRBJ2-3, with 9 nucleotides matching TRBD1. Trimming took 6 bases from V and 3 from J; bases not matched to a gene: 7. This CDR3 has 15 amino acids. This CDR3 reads CASSRGTGRTDTQYF. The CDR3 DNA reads TGTGCCAGCAGCCGAGGGACAGGGAGAACAGATACGCAGTATTTT.